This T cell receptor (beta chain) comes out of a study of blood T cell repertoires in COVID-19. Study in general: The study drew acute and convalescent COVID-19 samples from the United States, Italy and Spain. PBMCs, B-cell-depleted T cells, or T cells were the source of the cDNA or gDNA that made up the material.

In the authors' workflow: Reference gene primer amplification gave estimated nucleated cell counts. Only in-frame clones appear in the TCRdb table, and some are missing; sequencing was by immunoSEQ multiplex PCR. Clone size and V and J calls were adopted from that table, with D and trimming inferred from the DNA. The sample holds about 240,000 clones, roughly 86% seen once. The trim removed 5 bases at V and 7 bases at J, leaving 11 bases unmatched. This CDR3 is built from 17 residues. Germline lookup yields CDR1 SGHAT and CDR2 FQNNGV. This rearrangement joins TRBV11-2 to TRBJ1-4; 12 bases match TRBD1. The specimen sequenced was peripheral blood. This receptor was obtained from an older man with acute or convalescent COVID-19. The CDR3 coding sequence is TGTGCCAGCAGCCCCAGAGGGACAGGGGGCACGGGTGAAAAACTGTTTTTT. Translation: CASSPRGTGGTGEKLFF.